These T cell receptor beta chains were read from a single sample in a study of T cell responses to AZD1222 COVID-19 vaccine. Produced via immunoSEQ multiplex PCR; TCRdb's table is partial and in-frame only. The table has 100,000 to 150,000 clones, around 90% seen once; the top ten hold approximately 18%. The sequenced sample was peripheral blood, obtained on day 0 of MenACWY control vaccination. These receptors came from an adult in good health. Both conserved end residues are part of each CDR3. A D gene is named only where the DNA matches it firmly. Where a row states a size, it is once, few, many or the class of an expanded clone; other rows omit it.

d_call: NA; j_call: TRBJ1-6; clone_size: NA; v_call: TRBV7-3; cdr3_aa: CASSLFQGGSPLHF; cdr3_nt: TGTGCCAGCAGCTTATTCCAGGGTGGTTCACCCCTCCACTTT
d_call: NA; j_call: TRBJ2-7; clone_size: NA; v_call: TRBV6-5; cdr3_aa: CASSNKYEQYF; cdr3_nt: TGTGCCAGCAGTAATAAATACGAGCAGTACTTC
d_call: NA; j_call: TRBJ1-1; clone_size: NA; v_call: TRBV28; cdr3_aa: CASIVSPGTEAFF; cdr3_nt: TGTGCCAGCATCGTATCCCCTGGCACTGAAGCTTTCTTT
d_call: NA; j_call: TRBJ2-7; clone_size: few; v_call: TRBV14; cdr3_aa: CASRQGGAYEQYF; cdr3_nt: TGTGCCAGCAGGCAGGGGGGAGCCTACGAGCAGTACTTC
d_call: NA; j_call: TRBJ1-6; clone_size: NA; v_call: TRBV18; cdr3_aa: CASSRDAVNSPLHF; cdr3_nt: TGTGCCAGCTCACGCGATGCGGTTAATTCACCCCTCCACTTT
d_call: NA; j_call: TRBJ1-1; clone_size: NA; v_call: TRBV5-1; cdr3_aa: CASSLDGGSTEAFF; cdr3_nt: TGCGCCAGCAGCTTGGATGGGGGGAGCACTGAAGCTTTCTTT
d_call: TRBD2; j_call: TRBJ2-7; clone_size: NA; v_call: TRBV4-2; cdr3_aa: CASSVGLAGLSYEQYF; cdr3_nt: TGTGCCAGCAGCGTAGGACTAGCGGGATTATCCTACGAGCAGTACTTC
d_call: TRBD1; j_call: TRBJ2-2; clone_size: NA; v_call: TRBV27; cdr3_aa: CASSSGQGLAGELFF; cdr3_nt: TGTGCCAGCAGTTCTGGACAGGGGTTGGCCGGGGAGCTGTTTTTT
d_call: NA; j_call: TRBJ2-3; clone_size: once; v_call: TRBV7-9; cdr3_aa: CASSSQGTSTDTQYF; cdr3_nt: TGTGCCAGCAGCTCACAGGGAACTAGCACAGATACGCAGTATTTT
d_call: TRBD2; j_call: TRBJ2-1; clone_size: NA; v_call: TRBV24-1; cdr3_aa: CATSERDYRWFF; cdr3_nt: TGTGCCACCAGTGAACGGGACTACCGGTGGTTCTTC
d_call: TRBD1; j_call: TRBJ1-2; clone_size: NA; v_call: TRBV5-6; cdr3_aa: CASSLVAGGVRNYGYTF; cdr3_nt: TGTGCCAGCAGCTTGGTGGCAGGGGGGGTCCGAAACTATGGCTACACCTTC
d_call: NA; j_call: TRBJ1-2; clone_size: NA; v_call: TRBV27; cdr3_aa: CASSSGRYGYTF; cdr3_nt: TGTGCCAGCAGTTCCGGGCGGTATGGCTACACCTTC
d_call: TRBD2; j_call: TRBJ2-5; clone_size: NA; v_call: TRBV24-1; cdr3_aa: CATSDFKGLAETQYF; cdr3_nt: TGTGCCACCAGTGATTTCAAAGGACTAGCAGAGACCCAGTACTTC
d_call: TRBD1; j_call: TRBJ1-5; clone_size: few; v_call: TRBV2; cdr3_aa: CARGGPNQPQHF; cdr3_nt: TGTGCCAGAGGGGGCCCCAATCAGCCCCAGCATTTT
d_call: NA; j_call: TRBJ1-5; clone_size: NA; v_call: TRBV28; cdr3_aa: CASSLSGGARYQPQHF; cdr3_nt: TGTGCCAGCAGTTTAAGCGGGGGGGCTCGGTATCAGCCCCAGCATTTT
d_call: NA; j_call: TRBJ1-1; clone_size: once; v_call: TRBV11-3; cdr3_aa: CASNPIQGPEAFF; cdr3_nt: TGTGCCAGCAACCCTATACAGGGCCCTGAAGCTTTCTTT
d_call: TRBD1; j_call: TRBJ2-7; clone_size: few; v_call: TRBV24-1; cdr3_aa: CATSAPGQGSTYEQYF; cdr3_nt: TGTGCCACCAGTGCCCCCGGACAGGGCAGTACCTACGAGCAGTACTTC
d_call: TRBD2; j_call: TRBJ2-2; clone_size: NA; v_call: TRBV12-3/TRBV12-4; cdr3_aa: CASSLRGDRELFF; cdr3_nt: TGTGCCAGCAGCCTCCGGGGGGACCGGGAGCTGTTTTTT
d_call: NA; j_call: TRBJ2-7; clone_size: NA; v_call: TRBV18; cdr3_aa: CASSSRRGQHTYEQYF; cdr3_nt: TGTGCCAGCTCATCAAGACGAGGACAGCACACCTACGAGCAGTACTTC
d_call: NA; j_call: TRBJ2-7; clone_size: NA; v_call: TRBV28; cdr3_aa: CASSLKGPPYEQYF; cdr3_nt: TGTGCCAGCAGCTTAAAGGGGCCGCCCTACGAGCAGTACTTC
d_call: NA; j_call: TRBJ2-5; clone_size: NA; v_call: TRBV11-2; cdr3_aa: CASSLVHSPQETQYF; cdr3_nt: TGTGCCAGCAGCTTAGTTCACAGCCCCCAAGAGACCCAGTACTTC
d_call: NA; j_call: TRBJ1-1; clone_size: NA; v_call: TRBV10-2; cdr3_aa: CASSRQTEAFF; cdr3_nt: TGCGCCAGCAGTCGACAGACTGAAGCTTTCTTT
d_call: NA; j_call: TRBJ2-1; clone_size: NA; v_call: TRBV21-1; cdr3_aa: CASSPRTPSGRIIDEQFF; cdr3_nt: TGTGCCAGCAGCCCCCGCACCCCTAGCGGGAGAATTATCGATGAGCAGTTCTTC
d_call: NA; j_call: TRBJ1-4; clone_size: NA; v_call: TRBV28; cdr3_aa: CASSFSRGSNEKLFF; cdr3_nt: TGTGCCAGCAGTTTTAGCCGGGGGAGTAATGAAAAACTGTTTTTT
d_call: NA; j_call: TRBJ2-2; clone_size: NA; v_call: TRBV28; cdr3_aa: CASTLQGRPGELFF; cdr3_nt: TGTGCCAGCACCCTACAGGGGAGGCCCGGGGAGCTGTTTTTT
d_call: TRBD2; j_call: TRBJ2-7; clone_size: NA; v_call: TRBV7-9; cdr3_aa: CASSEASGFYEQYF; cdr3_nt: TGTGCCAGCTCAGAGGCTAGCGGATTCTACGAGCAGTACTTC
d_call: TRBD1; j_call: TRBJ2-5; clone_size: NA; v_call: TRBV5-1; cdr3_aa: CASSLQGAQGPETQYF; cdr3_nt: TGCGCCAGCAGCCTACAGGGGGCGCAGGGGCCAGAGACCCAGTACTTC
d_call: NA; j_call: TRBJ1-5; clone_size: few; v_call: TRBV19; cdr3_aa: CASLDRWSNQPQHF; cdr3_nt: TGTGCCAGCCTCGACAGGTGGAGCAATCAGCCCCAGCATTTT
d_call: NA; j_call: TRBJ1-1; clone_size: once; v_call: TRBV7-7; cdr3_aa: CASSLRENTEAFF; cdr3_nt: TGTGCCAGCAGCTTAAGGGAGAACACTGAAGCTTTCTTT
d_call: NA; j_call: TRBJ2-2; clone_size: NA; v_call: TRBV6-5; cdr3_aa: CASRRVNRGELFF; cdr3_nt: TGTGCCAGCAGGCGCGTCAACCGGGGGGAGCTGTTTTTT
d_call: NA; j_call: TRBJ1-5; clone_size: NA; v_call: TRBV27; cdr3_aa: CASRRGSNQPQHF; cdr3_nt: TGTGCCAGCAGGAGGGGAAGCAATCAGCCCCAGCATTTT
d_call: NA; j_call: TRBJ2-7; clone_size: few; v_call: TRBV10-2; cdr3_aa: CASRNRDLSEQYF; cdr3_nt: TGCGCCAGCAGAAACAGGGATCTAAGCGAGCAGTACTTC
d_call: NA; j_call: TRBJ1-5; clone_size: few; v_call: TRBV18; cdr3_aa: CASSPQLGTAGDQPQHF; cdr3_nt: TGTGCCAGCTCACCGCAACTAGGAACAGCGGGGGATCAGCCCCAGCATTTT
d_call: NA; j_call: TRBJ2-3; clone_size: NA; v_call: TRBV11-2; cdr3_aa: CASSLNTRTDTQYF; cdr3_nt: TGTGCCAGCAGCTTAAACACTCGCACAGATACGCAGTATTTT
d_call: NA; j_call: TRBJ2-7; clone_size: NA; v_call: TRBV19; cdr3_aa: CASREGVAAEQYF; cdr3_nt: TGTGCCAGTCGTGAGGGGGTCGCCGCCGAGCAGTACTTC
d_call: NA; j_call: TRBJ1-5; clone_size: NA; v_call: TRBV6-6; cdr3_aa: CASSYWGNNQPQHF; cdr3_nt: TGTGCCAGCAGTTATTGGGGAAACAATCAGCCCCAGCATTTT
d_call: NA; j_call: TRBJ1-3; clone_size: NA; v_call: TRBV28; cdr3_aa: CASSFSRAGNTIYF; cdr3_nt: TGTGCCAGCAGTTTCAGCAGGGCTGGAAACACCATATATTTT